This TCR beta chain was sequenced during a study of cytomegalovirus exposure and HLA in healthy donors. Libraries were prepared by immunoSEQ multiplex PCR; TCRdb keeps only in-frame clonotypes and omits some of them. This table has 150,000 to 200,000 clones, approximately 80% appearing once. There are 13 residues in the CDR3. The ends were cut back, 1 base at V and 3 bases at J, with 4 bases in the middle. Germline CDR1 SGHTA, CDR2 FQGNSA. A word on this clone: Its cognate antigen is unknown.

Overall study findings and caveats: Subsequent analysis of the roughly 120 validation repertoires found a tendency for first-cohort TCR clusters to co-occur. The authors enumerated over 150 TCR beta chains as linked to cytomegalovirus.

V gene TRBV7-2 combines with J gene TRBJ1-3; D is undetermined. The sequenced sample was PBMCs. The sequence derives from a man aged 18 to 30 in good health and CMV-seropositive. This CDR3 reads CASSLGVGNTIYF. In DNA form, the CDR3 reads TGTGCCAGCAGCTTAGGAGTTGGAAACACCATATATTTT.